A selection of T cell receptor beta chains follows, all from one sample in a study of cytomegalovirus exposure and HLA in healthy donors. Sequencing was performed with immunoSEQ multiplex PCR; in TCRdb, only in-frame clones are kept and a portion is missing. The table lists 160,000 or so clones, around 81% of them singletons. Sequencing was performed on PBMCs. These receptors came from a man aged 25-45 years in good health and CMV-seropositive. Both conserved end residues are part of each CDR3. A D gene is named only where the DNA matches it firmly. The size of a clone is reported for some rows only, either as once, few or many, or as a class for expanded clones.

clone_size,d_call,j_call,v_call,cdr3_nt,cdr3_aa
.,TRBD1,TRBJ1-6,TRBV5-1,TGCGCCAGCAGCTTGGTCGGGACAGGGGTTTTAACGCTGTCACCCCTCCACTTT,CASSLVGTGVLTLSPLHF
.,.,TRBJ1-4,TRBV19,TGTGCCAGTAGTCGACAGATCCCAACTAATGAAAAACTGTTTTTT,CASSRQIPTNEKLFF
once,.,TRBJ2-7,TRBV9,TGTGCCAGCAGCGTAGGCGGGGGCACCTACGAGCAGTACTTC,CASSVGGGTYEQYF
.,.,TRBJ2-7,TRBV12-5,TGTGCTAGCGGGGAGGCCTCCTACGAGCAGTACTTC,CASGEASYEQYF
.,.,TRBJ1-1,TRBV7-6,TGTGCCAGCAGCTTAGCGGGATTCAGGGTAAACACTGAAGCTTTCTTT,CASSLAGFRVNTEAFF
.,TRBD2,TRBJ2-5,TRBV25-1,TGTGCCACGGTCCATAGCGGGGGGGCCACGGAGACCCAGTACTTC,CATVHSGGATETQYF
once,TRBD2,TRBJ2-3,TRBV2,TGTGCCAGCAGTGATGACAGGACTAGCGGGTTTTACACAGATACGCAGTATTTT,CASSDDRTSGFYTDTQYF
few,TRBD1,TRBJ2-7,TRBV10-3,TGTGCCATCACGAAGGGACAGGGATCCTACGAGCAGTACTTC,CAITKGQGSYEQYF
.,TRBD2,TRBJ2-2,TRBV4-3,TGCGCCAGCAGCCGAGGACTAGCGGGAACCGGGGAGCTGTTTTTT,CASSRGLAGTGELFF
.,.,TRBJ1-4,TRBV9,TGTGCCAGCAGCGTTCAAAGGGGCTCGAAACTGTTTTTT,CASSVQRGSKLFF
once,.,TRBJ1-5,TRBV6-5,TGTGCCAGCAAATATGGGCCCAATCAGCCCCAGCATTTT,CASKYGPNQPQHF
.,.,TRBJ2-5,TRBV28,TGTGCCAGCCTCCGGGGTGGTCAGGCGAAGACCCAGTACTTC,CASLRGGQAKTQYF
.,.,TRBJ2-2,TRBV9,TGTGCCAGCAGCGAGGGGGGGTCCCGCACCGGGGAGCTGTTTTTT,CASSEGGSRTGELFF
medium-sized,TRBD2,TRBJ2-2,TRBV6-4,TGTGCCAGCAGTGACGGGGGGGACACCGGGGAGCTGTTTTTT,CASSDGGDTGELFF
.,TRBD1,TRBJ2-2,TRBV19,TGTGCCAGTAGTATATTCGAAGGGGGCAGATACGGGGAGCTGTTTTTT,CASSIFEGGRYGELFF
.,TRBD1,TRBJ2-5,TRBV18,TGTGCCAGCTCACCGGGACAGGGGAAGGGGACCCAGTACTTC,CASSPGQGKGTQYF
.,.,TRBJ1-1,TRBV19,TGTGCCAGTCGCGGGGCTGAAGCTTTCTTT,CASRGAEAFF
few,TRBD2,TRBJ2-1,TRBV27,TGTGCCAGCACCCCTTACGGTGTCTCTTGGGTAGGGACTAGCGGGGGAGAGGGGAATGAGCAGTTCTTC,CASTPYGVSWVGTSGGEGNEQFF
.,TRBD1,TRBJ2-3,TRBV9,TGTGCCAGCAGCGCTACGACAGGGGGGCTTCCCCATACGCAGTATTTT,CASSATTGGLPHTQYF